This paragraph covers one T cell receptor (beta chain) sequence. Its cognate antigen has yet to be identified. Base qualities are missing; no much larger clone stands one base away. A second Seattle source provided samples from volunteer blood donors who had recovered from COVID-19. Collaborating institutions collected whole blood in K2EDTA tubes following their own protocols. For TCRbeta analysis, collaborators shipped samples as frozen whole blood, isolated PBMCs, or DNA extracted from either of those sample types. The immunoSEQ Assay, a bias-controlled multiplex PCR, was used to amplify TCRbeta CDR3 regions from genomic DNA. The published analysis was carried out like this. Within the assay, amplification of reference gene primers was used to estimate how many nucleated cells each sample contained. To quantify the absolute abundance of each unique TCRbeta CDR3 rearrangement, sequence reads were collapsed and filtered. For each sample, productive Simpson clonality was calculated as the square root of Simpson's diversity index across productive rearrangements. The source is immuneACCESS, and TCRdb retained only in-frame sequences with V and J called. Part of the clones is not carried over; for the studies checked, unresolved V genes explain less than half of this, and the remainder is unexplained. The V and J calls and clone size were taken over from that table, and D and trimming were inferred from the DNA. The sample profile shows some 200,000 clones; roughly 84% of them were found once. The top ten clones comprise around 1.5% of the sample.

These data originate in a study of blood T cell repertoires in COVID-19 (dated by TCRdb to about 2020). The study in broad terms: Samples covering the acute and convalescent phases of COVID-19 were provided by collaborators in the United States, Italy and Spain. A freely available public database, intended as a resource for researchers studying the immune response to SARS-CoV-2, is where the repertoires were released. Sample metadata almost always included a de-identified subject ID, COVID-19 status, age in years and sex. Where available, HLA class I and class II types were obtained from metadata supplied by the sample provider rather than from assay-based typing. The prospective study material was composed of cDNA or gDNA derived from T cells, B-cell-depleted T cells, or PBMCs. Subjects who had been exposed to COVID-19, were actively infected with it, or had recovered from it provided the deeply sampled blood TCRbeta repertoires that made up the dataset. The samples were drawn from two sources: the first 160 participants of the ongoing ImmuneRACE study, and 950 to 1,500 subjects contributed by 6 global collaborators.

Findings and caveats that apply to the study as a whole: How much clinical and demographic metadata was included differed by source and by participant, and the metadata was provided uncurated.

The TCR comes from a woman in her thirties or forties who had recovered from COVID-19. The sample was peripheral blood.

The CDR3 region reads CASSPAGPTVSYEQYF. In nucleotides, the sequence is TGTGCCAGCAGCCCGGCCGGCCCGACAGTATCCTACGAGCAGTACTTC. Here the chain combines TRBV7-6 and TRBJ2-7; the D gene is perhaps TRBD1, on 5 matching bases. Trimming costs V 5 bases and J 1 base, and their ends lie 18 bases apart. Looking up the germline V gene yields CDR1 SGHVS and CDR2 FNYEAQ. Taken from cysteine to phenylalanine, the CDR3 has 16 residues. The CDR3 DNA has 48 bases and is translated from base 1.